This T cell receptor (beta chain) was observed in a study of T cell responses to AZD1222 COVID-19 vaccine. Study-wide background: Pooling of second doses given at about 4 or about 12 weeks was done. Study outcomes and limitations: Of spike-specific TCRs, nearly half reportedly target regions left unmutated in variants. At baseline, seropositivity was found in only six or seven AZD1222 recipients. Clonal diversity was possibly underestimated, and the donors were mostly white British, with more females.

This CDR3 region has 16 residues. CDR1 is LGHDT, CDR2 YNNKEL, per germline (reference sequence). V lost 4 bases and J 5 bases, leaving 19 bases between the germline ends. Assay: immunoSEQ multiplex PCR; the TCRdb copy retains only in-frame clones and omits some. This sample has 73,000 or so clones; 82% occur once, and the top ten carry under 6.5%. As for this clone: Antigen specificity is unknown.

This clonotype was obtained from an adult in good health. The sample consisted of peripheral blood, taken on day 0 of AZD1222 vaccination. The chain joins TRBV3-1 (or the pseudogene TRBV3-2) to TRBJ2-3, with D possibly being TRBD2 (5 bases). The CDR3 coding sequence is TGTGCCAGCAGCCCGGGGTCCAACACCCGCCGAGATACGCAGTATTTT. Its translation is CASSPGSNTRRDTQYF.